This T cell receptor beta chain was recovered during a study of T cell repertoires in cytomegalovirus infection. Study as a whole: Indications of both CMV infection and matching HLA type were provided by public TCR beta signatures.

Study-level results: Summed frequency of shared TCR beta families picked out CMV carriers who also had the relevant HLA. HLA-C-restricted CMV-specific TCR beta clonotypes were dominant in the ex vivo response.

TCRdb reprocessed the reads with MiXCR, giving one entry per CDR3 protein. The sample holds some 230,000 distinct CDR3 sequences, approximately 22% seen once. V dropped 2 bases and J dropped 0 bases, with 5 bases sitting between them. The V gene's germline CDR1 is ENHRY and CDR2 SYGVKD. The CDR3 is made up of 13 amino acids. To note about this clonotype: Its antigen is currently unknown.

This sequence was found in a human donor in good health (CMV status not recorded). Some clones in this sample may be carry-over from other donors' samples. Material for sequencing was CD8+ T cells from PBMCs. The V gene is TRBV10-3, the J gene TRBJ2-7; a possible D gene is TRBD1 (5 bases). The CDR3 loop is CAISEGASYEQYF. CDR3 sequence (DNA): TGTGCCATCAGTGAGGGGGCCTCCTACGAGCAGTACTTC.